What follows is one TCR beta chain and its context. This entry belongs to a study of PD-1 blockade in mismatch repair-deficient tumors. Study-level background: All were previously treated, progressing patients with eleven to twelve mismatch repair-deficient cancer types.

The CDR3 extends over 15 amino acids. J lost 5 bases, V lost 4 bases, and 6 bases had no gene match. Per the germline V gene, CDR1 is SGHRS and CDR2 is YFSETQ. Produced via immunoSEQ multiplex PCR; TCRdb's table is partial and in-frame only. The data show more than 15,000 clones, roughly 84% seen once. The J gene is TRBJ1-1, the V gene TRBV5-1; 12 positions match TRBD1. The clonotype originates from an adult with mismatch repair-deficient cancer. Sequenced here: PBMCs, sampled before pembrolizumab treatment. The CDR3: CASSDRDRGLTEAFF. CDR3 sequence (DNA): TGCGCCAGCAGCGACCGGGACAGGGGGCTGACTGAAGCTTTCTTT.